A single sample is the source of the 13 T cell receptor beta chains below, sequenced in a study of blood T cell repertoires in COVID-19 (TCRdb year 2020). The library was obtained by the immunoSEQ multiplex PCR assay. TCRdb holds this immuneACCESS table with in-frame rearrangements only. Some clones are missing; in checked studies, unresolved V genes explain under half, and the rest has no known cause. The table for this sample lists 35,000 or so clones; 90% of them were counted only once. The biggest ten clones account for more than 4% of the sample. The sample taken for sequencing was peripheral blood. Receptors were obtained from a human donor in a cohort sampled during active COVID-19.

J is TRBJ1-5 and V is TRBV28, with 7 bases aligning to TRBD1. Germline assignment: CDR1 MDHEN and CDR2 SYDVKM. Germline trimming cut 7 bases from V and 6 bases from J; bases unmatched to any gene: 9. The CDR3 is 14 residues long. The chain's CDR3 is CASNAGQNLQPQHF. The DNA of the CDR3 is TGTGCCAGCAATGCGGGACAGAACCTTCAGCCCCAGCATTTT. The full variable domain, completed using reference TRBV28 and TRBJ1-5, is DVKVTQSSRYLVKRTGEKVFLECVQDMDHENMFWYRQDPGLGLRLIYFSYDVKMKEKGDIPEGYSVSREKKERFSLILESASTNQTSMYLCASNAGQNLQPQHFGDGTRLSIL.

V is TRBV7-3 and J is TRBJ2-1; 10 positions match TRBD1. The CDR3 has 14 amino acids. CDR1 and CDR2 (germline): SGHTA, FQGTGA. Germline trimming cut 1 base from V and 8 bases from J; bases unmatched to any gene: 2. The DNA for the CDR3 is TGTGCCAGCAGCTTAAGGGACAGGGGTGATGAGCAGTTCTTC. Protein: CASSLRDRGDEQFF.

The rearrangement joins TRBV5-1 to TRBJ2-4, with 14 bases aligning to TRBD2. Germline trimming cut 3 bases from V and 6 bases from J; bases unmatched to any gene: 11. CDR3 length: 18 residues. Germline CDR1 is SGHRS and CDR2 is YFSETQ. CDR3 loop: CASSSSGTSGRERNIQYF. The CDR3 DNA is TGCGCCAGCAGCTCATCTGGGACTAGCGGGAGAGAAAGAAACATTCAGTACTTC.

This clone has just one count. V usage is TRBV7-9 and J usage is TRBJ2-3; 10 nucleotides match TRBD2. This CDR3 spans 15 amino acids. The junction had 8 bases not matched to a gene; V was cut back by 5 bases and J by 6 bases. From germline, CDR1 is SEHNR and CDR2 FQNEAQ (reference sequence). This CDR3 is CASSPLAGGTDTQYF. The CDR3 bases are TGTGCCAGCAGCCCCTTAGCGGGAGGAACCGATACGCAGTATTTT.

The chain has TRBV19 and TRBJ2-3; 10 nucleotides agree with TRBD2. V trimming: 10 bases; J trimming: 3 bases; junction bases outside the gene matches: 7. CDR1 and CDR2 (germline): LNHDA, SQIVND (reference sequence). The CDR3 is 14 amino acids. The CDR3 protein is CATTSGRATDTQYF. The CDR3 nucleotides are TGTGCCACTACGAGCGGGAGGGCAACAGATACGCAGTATTTT.

In regard to this clone: Other nucleotide sequences from this sample produce the same CDR3. The chain uses TRBV5-1 and TRBJ2-3, with D perhaps TRBD2 (5 bases). Germline CDR1 reads SGHRS; CDR2 reads YFSETQ. Trimming removed 4 bases from V and 0 bases from J, with 15 bases in between. The CDR3 has 16 residues. Here the CDR3 DNA reads TGCGCCAGCAGCATTAGAGGGCTTGCCAGCACAGATACGCAGTATTTT. It is translated as CASSIRGLASTDTQYF.

J is TRBJ1-4 and V is TRBV2; D gene unclear. Trimming took off 7 bases at V and 0 bases at J, with 12 bases between the two ends. The CDR3 is made up of 15 amino acids. The germline V gene has CDR1 SNHLY and CDR2 FYNNEI. CDR3 sequence reads: CASIRGIATNEKLFF. The CDR3 DNA reads TGTGCCAGCATCCGGGGTATTGCAACTAATGAAAAACTGTTTTTT. The full variable domain, its missing parts supplied by reference TRBV2 and TRBJ1-4, is EPEVTQTPSHQVTQMGQEVILRCVPISNHLYFYWYRQILGQKVEFLVSFYNNEISEKSEIFDDQFSVERPDGSNFTLKIRSTKLEDSAMYFCASIRGIATNEKLFFGSGTQLSVL.

This sequence joins TRBV3-1 (or the pseudogene TRBV3-2) and TRBJ2-2, with TRBD2 matching 9 bases. J gave up 7 bases and V 2 bases, and 5 bases lay outside the gene matches. The CDR3 consists of 15 residues. Germline assignment: CDR1 LGHDT and CDR2 YNNKEL (reference sequence). The CDR3 DNA reads as TGTGCCAGCAGCCAATACTCAGCGGGAGGCGGGGAGCTGTTTTTT. It codes for CASSQYSAGGGELFF.

The J gene is TRBJ1-2, the V gene TRBV6-2 or TRBV6-3; 7 bases line up with TRBD1. After removal of 4 bases from V and 2 bases from J, the junction contained 4 bases not matched to a gene. The V gene's germline CDR1 is MNHEY and CDR2 SVGEGT. The CDR3 totals 14 residues. The CDR3 loop is CASSSLDRNYGYTF. The DNA of the CDR3 is TGTGCCAGCAGTTCCCTGGACAGGAACTATGGCTACACCTTC.

The V and J genes are TRBV28 and TRBJ1-2, with D tentatively TRBD1 (6 bases). The germline V gene encodes CDR1 MDHEN and CDR2 SYDVKM. V lost 5 bases to trimming and J lost 8 bases, with 12 bases between them. The CDR3 sequence is 12 residues long. The CDR3 DNA sequence: TGTGCCAGCAGTCTCAGGGGCCCGGGCTACACCTTC. Amino acids: CASSLRGPGYTF.

The V and J genes are TRBV9 and TRBJ1-6; D remains ambiguous. Germline-derived CDR1 and CDR2 are SGDLS and YYNGEE. The CDR3 loop spans 13 amino acids. With 3 bases removed from V and 7 bases from J, the gap between germline ends came to 8 bases. The CDR3: CASSAFVNSPLHF. CDR3 nucleotide sequence: TGTGCCAGCAGCGCGTTTGTGAATTCACCCCTCCACTTT.

The count of this clone is one. The rearrangement uses TRBV2 and TRBJ1-5; D perhaps matches TRBD1 (5 bases). The CDR3 runs 15 residues. Germline CDR1 is SNHLY and CDR2 is FYNNEI. Trimming shortened V by 4 bases and J by 0 bases, and 10 bases separated the two germline ends. CDR3 nucleotide sequence: TGTGCCAGCAGTGTCGACAGCCTTAGCAATCAGCCCCAGCATTTT. Its protein is CASSVDSLSNQPQHF.

The V and J genes are TRBV11-1 and TRBJ2-1; 8 bases agree with TRBD2. The germline gives CDR1 SGHAT, CDR2 FQDESV (reference sequence). Trimming cost V 1 base and J 6 bases; bases outside gene matches: 8. The CDR3 is made up of 16 amino acids. CDR3 residues: CASSLGSAGARNEQFF. The CDR3 nucleotides read TGTGCCAGCAGCTTAGGCTCAGCGGGAGCCCGCAATGAGCAGTTCTTC.